This T cell receptor beta chain comes out of a study of T-cell reconstitution after alpha-beta-depleted transplantation in children. The CDR3 runs 17 residues. V was pared by 1 base and J by 2 bases, with 4 bases of the junction left unmatched. Preparation of the TCRbeta library used unique molecular identifiers. TCRdb processed the PCR reads anew with MiXCR; each CDR3 protein has one entry. Here the sample spans approximately 240,000 distinct CDR3 sequences, roughly 10% being singletons. This chain links TRBV12-3 or TRBV12-4 with TRBJ1-6; the match to TRBD1 covers 8 bases. The source of this sequence is a human donor who donated a stem cell graft to a child with acute lymphoblastic leukemia. The specimen comprised PBMCs from the stem cell graft donor, sampled from the stem cell graft. This CDR3 is CASSLGRQGPYNSPLHF. The CDR3 coding sequence is TGTGCCAGCAGTTTAGGTAGACAGGGGCCCTATAATTCACCCCTCCACTTT.